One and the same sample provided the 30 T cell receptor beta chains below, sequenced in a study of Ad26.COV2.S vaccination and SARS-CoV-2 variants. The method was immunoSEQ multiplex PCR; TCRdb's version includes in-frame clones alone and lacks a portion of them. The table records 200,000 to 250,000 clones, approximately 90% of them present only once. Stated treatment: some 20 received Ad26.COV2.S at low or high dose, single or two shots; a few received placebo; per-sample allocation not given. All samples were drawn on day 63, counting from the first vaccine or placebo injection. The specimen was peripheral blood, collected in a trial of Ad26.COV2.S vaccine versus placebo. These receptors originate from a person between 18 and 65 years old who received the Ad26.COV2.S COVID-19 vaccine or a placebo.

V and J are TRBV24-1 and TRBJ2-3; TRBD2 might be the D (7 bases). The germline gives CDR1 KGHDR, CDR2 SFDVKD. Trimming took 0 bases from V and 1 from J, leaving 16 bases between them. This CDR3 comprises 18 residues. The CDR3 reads CATSDLGGAPPGTDTQYF. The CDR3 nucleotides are TGTGCCACCAGTGATTTGGGGGGGGCTCCCCCTGGCACAGATACGCAGTATTTT.

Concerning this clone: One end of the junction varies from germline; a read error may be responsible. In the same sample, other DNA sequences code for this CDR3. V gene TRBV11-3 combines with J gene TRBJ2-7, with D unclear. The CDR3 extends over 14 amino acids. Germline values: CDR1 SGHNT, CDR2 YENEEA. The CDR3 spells CASSLGRDSYEQYF. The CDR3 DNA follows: TGTGCCAGTAGCTTGGGAAGGGATTCCTACGAGCAGTACTTC.

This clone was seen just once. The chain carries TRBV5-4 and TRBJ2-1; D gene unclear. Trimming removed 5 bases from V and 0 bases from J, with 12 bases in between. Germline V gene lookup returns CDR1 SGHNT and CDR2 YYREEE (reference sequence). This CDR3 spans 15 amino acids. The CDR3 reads CASSQERSSYNEQFF. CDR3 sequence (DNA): TGTGCCAGCAGTCAAGAGCGCAGCTCCTACAATGAGCAGTTCTTC. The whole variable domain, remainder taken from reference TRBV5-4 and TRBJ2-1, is ETGVTQSPTHLIKTRGQQVTLRCSSQSGHNTVSWYQQALGQGPQFIFQYYREEENGRGNFPPRFSGLQFPNYSSELNVNALELDDSALYLCASSQERSSYNEQFFGPGTRLTVL.

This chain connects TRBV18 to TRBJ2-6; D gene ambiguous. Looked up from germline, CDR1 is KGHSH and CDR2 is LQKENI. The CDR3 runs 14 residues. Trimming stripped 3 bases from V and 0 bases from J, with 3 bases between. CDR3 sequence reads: CASSPYSGANVLTF. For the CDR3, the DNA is TGTGCCAGCTCACCGTACTCTGGGGCCAACGTCCTGACTTTC.

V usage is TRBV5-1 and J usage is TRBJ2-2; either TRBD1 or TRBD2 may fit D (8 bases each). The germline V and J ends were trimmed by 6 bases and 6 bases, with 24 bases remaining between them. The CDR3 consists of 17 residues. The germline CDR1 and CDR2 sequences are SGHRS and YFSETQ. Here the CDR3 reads CASKAGGISGISGELFF. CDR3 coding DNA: TGCGCCAGCAAGGCAGGGGGCATTAGCGGGATATCCGGGGAGCTGTTTTTT.

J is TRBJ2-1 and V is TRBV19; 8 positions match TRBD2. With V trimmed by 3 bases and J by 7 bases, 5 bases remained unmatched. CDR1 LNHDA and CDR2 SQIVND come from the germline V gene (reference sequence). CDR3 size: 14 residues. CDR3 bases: TGTGCCAGTAGTATCAGCGGGAGCGGGAATGAGCAGTTCTTC. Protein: CASSISGSGNEQFF.

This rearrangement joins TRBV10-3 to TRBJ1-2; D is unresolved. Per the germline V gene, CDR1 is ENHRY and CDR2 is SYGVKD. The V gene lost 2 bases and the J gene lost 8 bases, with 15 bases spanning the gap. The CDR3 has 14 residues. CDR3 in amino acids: CAISEPDPGGGYTF. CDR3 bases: TGTGCCATCAGTGAGCCGGACCCAGGAGGCGGCTACACCTTC.

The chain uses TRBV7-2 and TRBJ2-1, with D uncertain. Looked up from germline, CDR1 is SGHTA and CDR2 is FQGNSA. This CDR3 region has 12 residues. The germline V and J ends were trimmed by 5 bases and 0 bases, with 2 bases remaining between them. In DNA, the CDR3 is TGTGCCAGCAGCCTCTCCTACAATGAGCAGTTCTTC. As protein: CASSLSYNEQFF.

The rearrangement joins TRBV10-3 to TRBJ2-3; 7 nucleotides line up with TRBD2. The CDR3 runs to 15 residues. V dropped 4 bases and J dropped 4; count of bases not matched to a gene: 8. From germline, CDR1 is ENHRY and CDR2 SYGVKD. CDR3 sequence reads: CAISAMGGEADTQYF. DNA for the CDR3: TGTGCCATCAGTGCTATGGGGGGGGAGGCAGATACGCAGTATTTT.

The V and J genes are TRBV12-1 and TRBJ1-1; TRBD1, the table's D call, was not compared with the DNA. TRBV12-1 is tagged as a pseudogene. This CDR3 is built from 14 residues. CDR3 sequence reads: CASAKWGRDTEAFF. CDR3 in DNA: TGTGCCAGCGCAAAGTGGGGGCGCGACACTGAAGCTTTCTTT.

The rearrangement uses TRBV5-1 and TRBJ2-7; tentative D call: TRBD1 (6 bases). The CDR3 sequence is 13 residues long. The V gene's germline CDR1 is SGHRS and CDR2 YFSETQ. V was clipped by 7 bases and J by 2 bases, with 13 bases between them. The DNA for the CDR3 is TGCGCCAGCCAAGGACAGAACGCCTACGAGCAGTACTTC. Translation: CASQGQNAYEQYF.

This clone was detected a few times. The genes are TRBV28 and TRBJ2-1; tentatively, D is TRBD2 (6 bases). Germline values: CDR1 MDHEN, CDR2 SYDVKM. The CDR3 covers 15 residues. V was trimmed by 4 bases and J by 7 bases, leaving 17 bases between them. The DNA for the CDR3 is TGTGCCAGCAGTTCCCCTATGGGGAGGAAAAATGAGCAGTTCTTC. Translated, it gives CASSSPMGRKNEQFF.

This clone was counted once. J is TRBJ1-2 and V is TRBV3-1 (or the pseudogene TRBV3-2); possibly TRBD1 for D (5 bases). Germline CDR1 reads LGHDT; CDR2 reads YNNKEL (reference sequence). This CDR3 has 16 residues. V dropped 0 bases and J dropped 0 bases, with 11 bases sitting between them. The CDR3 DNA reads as TGTGCCAGCAGCCAAGATAGCAGGGAAGCTAACTATGGCTACACCTTC. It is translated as CASSQDSREANYGYTF.

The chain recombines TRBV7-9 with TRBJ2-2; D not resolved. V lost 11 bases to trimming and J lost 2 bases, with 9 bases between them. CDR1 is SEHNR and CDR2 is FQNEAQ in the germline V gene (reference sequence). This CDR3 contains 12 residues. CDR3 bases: TGTGCCGAGACTCTTAACACCGGGGAGCTGTTTTTT. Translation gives CAETLNTGELFF.

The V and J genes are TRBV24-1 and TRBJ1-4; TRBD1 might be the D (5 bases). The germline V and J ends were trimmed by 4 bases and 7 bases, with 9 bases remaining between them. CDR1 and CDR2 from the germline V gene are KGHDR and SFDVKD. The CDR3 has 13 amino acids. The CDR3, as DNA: TGTGCCACCAGTGAGGGAGGGACTGAAAAACTGTTTTTT. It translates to CATSEGGTEKLFF.

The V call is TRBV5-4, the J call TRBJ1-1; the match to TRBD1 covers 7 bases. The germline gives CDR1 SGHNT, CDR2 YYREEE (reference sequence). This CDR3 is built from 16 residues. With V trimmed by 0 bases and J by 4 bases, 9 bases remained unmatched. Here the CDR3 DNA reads TGTGCCAGCAGCTTGGCCAGTAGAGGGGGCCTCACTGAAGCTTTCTTT. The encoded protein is CASSLASRGGLTEAFF.

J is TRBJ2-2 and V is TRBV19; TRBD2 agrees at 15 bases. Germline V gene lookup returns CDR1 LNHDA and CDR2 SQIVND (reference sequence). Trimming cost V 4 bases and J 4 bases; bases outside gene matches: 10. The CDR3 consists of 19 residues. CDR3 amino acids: CASSTLGLAGGRGTGELFF. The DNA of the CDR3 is TGTGCCAGTAGTACTCTCGGACTAGCGGGGGGGCGAGGCACCGGGGAGCTGTTTTTT.

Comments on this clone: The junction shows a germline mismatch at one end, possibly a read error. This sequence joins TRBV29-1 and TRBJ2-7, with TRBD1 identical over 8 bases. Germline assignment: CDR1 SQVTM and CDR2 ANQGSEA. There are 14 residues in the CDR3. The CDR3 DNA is TGCAGCGTCGAAGGGACAGGCAGGAACTACGAGCAGTACTTC. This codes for CSVEGTGRNYEQYF.

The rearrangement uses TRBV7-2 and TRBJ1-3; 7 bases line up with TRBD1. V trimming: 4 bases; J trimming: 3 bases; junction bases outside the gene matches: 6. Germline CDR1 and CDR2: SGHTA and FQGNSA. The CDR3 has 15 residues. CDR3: CASSSGGGYGNTIYF. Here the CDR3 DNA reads TGTGCCAGCAGCTCAGGGGGGGGTTATGGAAACACCATATATTTT. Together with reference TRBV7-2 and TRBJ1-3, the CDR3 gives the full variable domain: GAGVSQSPSNKVTEKGKDVELRCDPISGHTALYWYRQSLGQGLEFLIYFQGNSAPDKSGLPSDRFSAERTGGSVSTLTIQRTQQEDSAVYLCASSSGGGYGNTIYFGEGSWLTVV.

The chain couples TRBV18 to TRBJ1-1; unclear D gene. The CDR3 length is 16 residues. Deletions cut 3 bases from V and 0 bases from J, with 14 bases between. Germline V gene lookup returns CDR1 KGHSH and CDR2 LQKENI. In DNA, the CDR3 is TGTGCCAGCTCACCCAATCAGGAACTCATGAACACTGAAGCTTTCTTT. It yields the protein CASSPNQELMNTEAFF.

CDR3 amino acids: CSVEGWDRGTDTQYF. Here the CDR3 DNA reads TGCAGCGTTGAAGGCTGGGACAGGGGCACAGATACGCAGTATTTT. The chain couples TRBV29-1 to TRBJ2-3; the match to TRBD1 covers 9 bases. The CDR3 length is 15 residues. V lost 1 base and J lost 1; bases outside the gene matches: 3. Germline V gene sequence: CDR1 SQVTM, CDR2 ANQGSEA.

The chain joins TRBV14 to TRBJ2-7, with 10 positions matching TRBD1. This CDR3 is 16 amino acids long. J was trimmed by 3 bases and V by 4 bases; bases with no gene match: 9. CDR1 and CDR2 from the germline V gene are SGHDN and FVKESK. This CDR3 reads CASSLPRQGAHYEQYF. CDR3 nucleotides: TGTGCCAGCAGCCTCCCAAGACAGGGGGCTCACTACGAGCAGTACTTC.

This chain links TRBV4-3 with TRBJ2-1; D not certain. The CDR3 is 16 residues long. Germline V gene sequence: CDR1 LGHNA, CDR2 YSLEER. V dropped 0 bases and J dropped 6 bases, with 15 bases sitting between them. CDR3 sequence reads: CASSQDWTPASNEQFF. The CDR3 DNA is TGCGCCAGCAGCCAAGACTGGACCCCTGCGAGCAATGAGCAGTTCTTC.

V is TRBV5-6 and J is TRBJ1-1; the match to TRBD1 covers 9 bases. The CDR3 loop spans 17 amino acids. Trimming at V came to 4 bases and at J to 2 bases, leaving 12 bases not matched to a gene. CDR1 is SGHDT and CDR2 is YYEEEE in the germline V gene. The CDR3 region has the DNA TGTGCCAGCAGCCCGGGACAGGGAACGGCTTCAAACACTGAAGCTTTCTTT. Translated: CASSPGQGTASNTEAFF.

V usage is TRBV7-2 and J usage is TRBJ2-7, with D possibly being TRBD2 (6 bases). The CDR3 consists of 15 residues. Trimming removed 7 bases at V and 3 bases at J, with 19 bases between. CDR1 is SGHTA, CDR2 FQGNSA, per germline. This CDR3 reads CASTLSSGSYYEQYF. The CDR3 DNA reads TGTGCCAGCACCTTGTCAAGCGGGTCCTACTACGAGCAGTACTTC.

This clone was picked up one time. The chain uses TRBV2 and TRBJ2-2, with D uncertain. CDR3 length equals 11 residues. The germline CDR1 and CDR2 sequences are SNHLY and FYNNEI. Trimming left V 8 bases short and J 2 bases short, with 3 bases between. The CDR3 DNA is TGTGCCAGCCTTAACACCGGGGAGCTGTTTTTT. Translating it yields CASLNTGELFF.

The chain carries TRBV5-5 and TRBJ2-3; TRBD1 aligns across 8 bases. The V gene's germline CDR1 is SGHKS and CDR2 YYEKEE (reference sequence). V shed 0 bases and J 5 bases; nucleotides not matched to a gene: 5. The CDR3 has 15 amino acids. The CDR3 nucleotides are TGTGCCAGCAGCTTGGGACAGGGGAAAGGAGATACGCAGTATTTT. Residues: CASSLGQGKGDTQYF.

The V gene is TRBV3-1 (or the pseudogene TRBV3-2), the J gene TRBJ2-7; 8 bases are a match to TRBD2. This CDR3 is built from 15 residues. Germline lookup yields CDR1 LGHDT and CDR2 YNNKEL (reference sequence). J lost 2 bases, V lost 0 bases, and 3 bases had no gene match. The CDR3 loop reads CASSQDRGGAYEQYF. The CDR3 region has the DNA TGTGCCAGCAGCCAAGATCGGGGGGGGGCCTACGAGCAGTACTTC.

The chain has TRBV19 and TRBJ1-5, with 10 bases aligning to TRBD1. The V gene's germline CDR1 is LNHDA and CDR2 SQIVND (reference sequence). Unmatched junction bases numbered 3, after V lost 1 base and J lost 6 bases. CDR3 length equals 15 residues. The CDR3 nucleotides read TGTGCCAGTAGTATAGTCGGGACAGGGGTTCAGCCCCAGCATTTT. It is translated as CASSIVGTGVQPQHF. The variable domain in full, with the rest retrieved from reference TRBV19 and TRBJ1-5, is DGGITQSPKYLFRKEGQNVTLSCEQNLNHDAMYWYRQDPGQGLRLIYYSQIVNDFQKGDIAEGYSVSREKKESFPLTVTSAQKNPTAFYLCASSIVGTGVQPQHFGDGTRLSIL.

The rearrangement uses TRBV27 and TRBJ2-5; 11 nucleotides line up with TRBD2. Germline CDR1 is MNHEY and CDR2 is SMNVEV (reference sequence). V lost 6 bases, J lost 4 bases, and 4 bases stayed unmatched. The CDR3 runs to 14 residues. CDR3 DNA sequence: TGTGCCAGCAGCTCCGGGACTAGCGGAGAGACCCAGTACTTC. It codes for CASSSGTSGETQYF.